One sample yielded the 31 T cell receptor beta chains listed below, sequenced in a study of response to subunit inactivated influenza vaccine. TCRdb reprocessed the RT-PCR reads via MiXCR and lists one record per CDR3 protein. The sample consists of hundreds of thousands of distinct CDR3 sequences, more than 10% of them appearing once. The material sequenced was non-naive T cells sorted from PBMCs, taken 14 to 15 days before vaccination. These TCRs come from a man between 45 and 60 years old who received an inactivated influenza vaccine.

This clonotype has a count of ten or more. The chain carries TRBV6-2 or TRBV6-3 and TRBJ1-2, with unresolved D. Germline values: CDR1 MNHEY, CDR2 SVGEGT. V gave up 3 bases and J gave up 4 bases, with 18 bases separating them. The CDR3 length is 16 residues. The chain's CDR3 is CASSYAQSPPIYGYTF. The DNA for the CDR3 is TGTGCCAGCAGTTATGCGCAGTCACCGCCCATCTATGGCTACACCTTC.

This clonotype was observed many times. The chain employs TRBV7-2 and TRBJ2-1; 9 bases are a match to TRBD2. With 5 bases clipped from V and 2 bases from J, the junction kept 4 bases outside the gene matches. Germline lookup yields CDR1 SGHTA and CDR2 FQGNSA. This CDR3 comprises 15 residues. Written as DNA, the CDR3 is TGTGCCAGCAGCCCCGGGACTAGCCCCTACAATGAGCAGTTCTTC. Its protein is CASSPGTSPYNEQFF.

The gene calls are TRBV19 and TRBJ1-5; a weak D match, TRBD1 (5 bases). Trimming stripped 3 bases from V and 9 bases from J, with 6 bases between. Germline CDR1 and CDR2: LNHDA and SQIVND (reference sequence). The CDR3 is 11 residues long. As DNA, the CDR3 is TGTGCCAGTAGTATGAGGGGGCCCCAGCATTTT. Translated: CASSMRGPQHF.

This clonotype appeared a few times. The genes are TRBV29-1 and TRBJ2-2, with TRBD1 identical over 7 bases. After removal of 4 bases from V and 7 bases from J, the junction contained 6 bases not matched to a gene. Germline CDR1 is SQVTM and CDR2 is ANQGSEA. The CDR3 runs to 13 residues. The CDR3 bases are TGCAGCGTTGGAGGGGGCTGGGGCGGGGAGCTGTTTTTT. Protein sequence: CSVGGGWGGELFF.

V usage is TRBV4-2 and J usage is TRBJ2-1, with D perhaps matching TRBD1 (6 bases). The V and J ends lost 2 bases and 6 bases respectively, with 14 bases between them. CDR3 size: 15 residues. The V gene's germline CDR1 is LGHNA and CDR2 YNFKEQ. This CDR3 reads CASSQKAGDINEQFF. The CDR3 DNA reads TGTGCCAGCAGCCAAAAGGCAGGGGACATCAATGAGCAGTTCTTC.

This clonotype was observed at least ten times. V gene TRBV7-2 combines with J gene TRBJ2-3; 13 positions match TRBD2. The CDR3 has 16 amino acids. V lost 5 bases, J lost 6 bases, and 8 bases stayed unmatched. From germline, CDR1 is SGHTA and CDR2 FQGNSA. This chain's CDR3 is CASSTSGGAFSDTQYF. The DNA for the CDR3 is TGTGCCAGCAGCACTAGCGGGGGGGCCTTTTCGGATACGCAGTATTTT.

There are many counts of this clonotype. The chain couples TRBV29-1 to TRBJ2-5, with a weak D call TRBD1 (5 bases). The CDR3 sequence is 13 residues long. Germline CDR1 reads SQVTM; CDR2 reads ANQGSEA. V dropped 6 bases and J dropped 2 bases, with 13 bases sitting between them. CDR3 protein: CSVRDRIQETQYF. The CDR3 DNA reads TGCAGCGTCAGGGATAGAATACAAGAGACCCAGTACTTC.

The chain is built from TRBV7-2 and TRBJ2-2; maybe TRBD2 (5 bases). This CDR3 is built from 13 residues. V shed 0 bases and J shed 10 bases, with 9 bases lying between them. CDR1 is SGHTA and CDR2 is FQGNSA in the germline V gene. The DNA of the CDR3 is TGTGCCAGCAGCTTAGCGGGAGCCGTGGAGCTGTTTTTT. Translating it yields CASSLAGAVELFF.

V usage is TRBV5-6 and J usage is TRBJ2-5, with D possibly matching TRBD1 (6 bases). The CDR3 loop spans 17 amino acids. Trimming removed 1 base from V and 2 bases from J, with 18 bases in between. Per germline, CDR1 SGHDT and CDR2 YYEEEE. CDR3 residues: CASSLWGMGRGQETQYF. In DNA form, the CDR3 reads TGTGCCAGCAGCTTGTGGGGTATGGGCAGGGGACAAGAGACCCAGTACTTC.

This rearrangement joins TRBV29-1 to TRBJ2-3; 8 bases line up with TRBD2. The germline V gene has CDR1 SQVTM and CDR2 ANQGSEA. V shed 4 bases, J shed 5 bases, and the junction held 2 bases outside the gene matches. This CDR3 spans 12 amino acids. The CDR3 reads CSVVRGVDTQYF. Here the CDR3 DNA reads TGCAGCGTTGTGCGGGGGGTAGATACGCAGTATTTT.

In this sample, this clonotype turned up a few times. The junction and the germline gene differ at one end; a read error may be behind it. The rearrangement joins TRBV20-1 to TRBJ1-3, with 7 bases matching TRBD1. Germline V lookup: CDR1 DFQATT, CDR2 SNEGSKA (reference sequence). The CDR3 is 15 amino acids. CDR3 DNA: TGCAGTGCTAGAGATCTTGACAGGGCTGGGAACACCATATATTTT. Translation gives CSARDLDRAGNTIYF.

The table lists this clonotype with a few counts. The chain is built from TRBV20-1 and TRBJ1-1; maybe TRBD1 (5 bases). Germline V gene data show CDR1 as DFQATT and CDR2 as SNEGSKA (reference sequence). V was shortened by 5 bases and J by 1 base, with 11 bases between the two germline ends. The CDR3 loop spans 13 amino acids. Here the CDR3 reads CSALGPKNTEAFF. In nucleotides, the CDR3 is TGCAGTGCTCTGGGACCGAAGAACACTGAAGCTTTCTTT.

The rearrangement joins TRBV5-1 to TRBJ2-2; D is unresolved. The CDR3 has 13 amino acids. The V end was cut by 5 bases, the J end by 5 bases, with 10 bases between. Germline-derived CDR1 and CDR2 are SGHRS and YFSETQ. The CDR3, as DNA: TGCGCCAGCAGATCCGACATGACCGGGGAGCTGTTTTTT. Translation gives CASRSDMTGELFF.

The chain carries TRBV28 and TRBJ1-2; 10 bases align to TRBD1. Germline V CDR1 and CDR2: MDHEN, SYDVKM. This CDR3 comprises 16 residues. V lost 4 bases and J lost 8; bases outside the gene matches: 13. Here the CDR3 DNA reads TGTGCCAGCAGTTACCGGGACAGGGGTTTAATAGAGGGCTACACCTTC. This translates into CASSYRDRGLIEGYTF.

This clonotype came up many times. The germline gene is not matched at one end of the junction; a read error may be the cause. The V gene is TRBV20-1, the J gene TRBJ1-5, with TRBD1 as a possible D gene (6 bases). The CDR3 runs 15 residues. Germline V gene data show CDR1 as DFQATT and CDR2 as SNEGSKA (reference sequence). The CDR3 spells CSARGQGYSNQPQHF. CDR3 nucleotides: TGCAGTGCCAGAGGGCAGGGGTATAGCAATCAGCCCCAGCATTTT.

The V call is TRBV29-1, the J call TRBJ2-7; TRBD2 aligns across 11 bases. V shed 1 base and J 3 bases; nucleotides not matched to a gene: 5. Per the germline V gene, CDR1 is SQVTM and CDR2 is ANQGSEA. The CDR3 covers 15 residues. The CDR3 DNA reads TGCAGCGTTGAAGGCCCCGGGACTAGCGGCTACGAGCAGTACTTC. Translating gives CSVEGPGTSGYEQYF.

V is TRBV12-3 or TRBV12-4 and J is TRBJ1-1, with a tentative D call TRBD1 (5 bases). V was trimmed by 4 bases and J by 6 bases, leaving 15 bases between them. The length of the CDR3 is 14 residues. The CDR3 region has the DNA TGTGCCAGCAGTTCGACAGCTCAAAGGGCTGAAGCTTTCTTT. Translating gives CASSSTAQRAEAFF.

The chain couples TRBV5-4 to TRBJ2-7; 11 bases match TRBD2. J lost 0 bases, V lost 5 bases, and 4 bases had no gene match. Germline V CDR1 and CDR2: SGHNT, YYREEE (reference sequence). The CDR3 extends over 15 amino acids. As DNA, the CDR3 is TGTGCCAGCAGGGGGGGACTAGCGGACTCCTACGAGCAGTACTTC. It is translated as CASRGGLADSYEQYF.

J is TRBJ2-1 and V is TRBV29-1, with 8 bases lining up with TRBD2. Germline loops: CDR1 SQVTM, CDR2 ANQGSEA. CDR3 length: 15 residues. The V and J ends lost 6 bases and 0 bases, in that order; junction bases with no gene match: 7. The CDR3 loop is CSVHRGGPSYNEQFF. The DNA for the CDR3 is TGCAGCGTCCATCGGGGGGGGCCCTCCTACAATGAGCAGTTCTTC.

This clonotype has more than one count but fewer than ten. The chain has TRBV6-2 or TRBV6-3 and TRBJ1-2; D is unclear. Per the germline V gene, CDR1 is MNHEY and CDR2 is SVGEGT. V was cut by 1 base and J by 6 bases, with 9 bases left in between. This CDR3 has 13 residues. As DNA, the CDR3 is TGTGCCAGCAGTTACTTCGGAGAGAATGGCTACACCTTC. Translating gives CASSYFGENGYTF.

This clonotype was counted a single time. V usage is TRBV6-1 and J usage is TRBJ2-5, with D possibly TRBD2 on 6 matching bases. Per the germline V gene, CDR1 is MNHNS and CDR2 is SASEGT. CDR3 length: 15 amino acids. Trimming cost V 1 base and J 5 bases, with 14 bases left between them. The CDR3 DNA reads as TGTGCCAGCAGTGAAGGGGCATTCAGCGGGGAGACCCAGTACTTC. Translation: CASSEGAFSGETQYF.

This clonotype was observed a handful of times. CDR3: CATTWAGGYEQYF. In DNA form, the CDR3 reads TGTGCCACCACGTGGGCAGGGGGTTACGAGCAGTACTTC. This chain links TRBV28 with TRBJ2-7, with 7 bases matching TRBD1. There are 13 residues in the CDR3. Trimming took 10 bases from V and 4 from J; bases not matched to a gene: 10. Germline V gene sequence: CDR1 MDHEN, CDR2 SYDVKM.

This clonotype came up a few times. The chain uses TRBV20-1 and TRBJ2-1, with D possibly TRBD2 on 5 matching bases. In germline, CDR1 is DFQATT, CDR2 SNEGSKA (reference sequence). V was clipped by 0 bases and J by 1 base, with 10 bases between them. CDR3 length equals 15 residues. CDR3 DNA sequence: TGCAGTGCTAGAGATCTCGGGGAGTCCTACAATGAGCAGTTCTTC. Translated, it gives CSARDLGESYNEQFF.

The chain combines TRBV20-1 with TRBJ2-7; D may be TRBD1 (5 bases). Trimming removed 4 bases from V and 0 bases from J, with 13 bases in between. There are 14 residues in the CDR3. Germline V gene lookup returns CDR1 DFQATT and CDR2 SNEGSKA (reference sequence). The CDR3 DNA reads TGCAGTGCTAAAACAGGCTTAAGCTCCTACGAGCAGTACTTC. This translates into CSAKTGLSSYEQYF.

This clonotype has more than one count but fewer than ten. The chain links TRBV5-6 to TRBJ2-7; D not certain. There are 19 residues in the CDR3. Trimming removed 4 bases from V and 4 bases from J, with 30 bases in between. Germline V gene sequence: CDR1 SGHDT, CDR2 YYEEEE. The CDR3 reads CASSAPQPDGNGNRYEQYF. In DNA form, the CDR3 reads TGTGCCAGCAGCGCGCCGCAACCTGACGGCAATGGTAACCGATACGAGCAGTACTTC.

As regards this clonotype: A much larger clone differs by one base, so this may be a read error. The chain carries TRBV20-1 and TRBJ2-7; weak D call: TRBD2 (6 bases). The CDR3 spans 16 residues. Germline loops: CDR1 DFQATT, CDR2 SNEGSKA (reference sequence). Here the CDR3 DNA reads TGCAGTGCTGGAGAAATCTCAAGGAGGGGCCACAACGAGCAGTACTTC. Amino acid sequence: CSAGEISRRGHNEQYF.

This chain uses TRBV12-3 or TRBV12-4 with TRBJ2-3, with D perhaps assigned TRBD1 or TRBD2 (5 bases each). This CDR3 is 16 amino acids long. Trimming took off 7 bases at V and 5 bases at J, with 22 bases between the two ends. CDR3 nucleotides: TGTGCCAGCACCTCCGGTGGCAGGGACGGAAGAGATACGCAGTATTTT. Its translation is CASTSGGRDGRDTQYF.

This clonotype occurred many times. The rearrangement uses TRBV11-2 and TRBJ1-2; 9 nucleotides line up with TRBD1. V lost 5 bases to trimming and J lost 7 bases; unmatched junction nucleotides: 5. Looked up from germline, CDR1 is SGHAT and CDR2 is FQNNGV. CDR3 length: 13 amino acids. CDR3 bases: TGTGCCAGCAGCCAACAGGGGGCGCCTGGCTACACCTTC. This gives the protein CASSQQGAPGYTF.

This clonotype has a handful of counts. The rearrangement uses TRBV24-1 and TRBJ2-7; TRBD2 might be the D (6 bases). Germline CDR1 is KGHDR and CDR2 is SFDVKD. The CDR3 sequence is 13 residues long. Trimming cost V 6 bases and J 0 bases, with 8 bases left between them. The CDR3 reads CATSSGDSYEQYF. In DNA form, the CDR3 reads TGTGCCACCAGTTCGGGGGACTCCTACGAGCAGTACTTC.

This clonotype was observed a few times. CDR3 in DNA: TGTGCCAGCAGCGGCATACAGAGAGATACGCAGTATTTT. It encodes CASSGIQRDTQYF. The rearrangement uses TRBV5-6 and TRBJ2-3, with D unclear. The CDR3 totals 13 residues. Trimming took off 4 bases at V and 5 bases at J, with 11 bases between the two ends. Germline V gene lookup returns CDR1 SGHDT and CDR2 YYEEEE.

The sample holds many counts of this clonotype. This chain links TRBV11-2 with TRBJ1-2; D might be TRBD1 (5 bases). This CDR3 comprises 12 residues. The germline V gene encodes CDR1 SGHAT and CDR2 FQNNGV. Trimming shortened V by 3 bases and J by 8 bases, and 10 bases separated the two germline ends. The chain's CDR3 is CASSFGGEGYTF. CDR3 nucleotide sequence: TGTGCCAGCAGCTTCGGGGGAGAAGGCTACACCTTC.